Shown below are 8 T cell receptor beta chains from a single sample sequenced in a study of human T cells and chemical hapten exposure (dated by TCRdb to the early 2020s). Library preparation used RACE. TCRdb lists the instrument as NextSeq 500. The public reads were run again by TCRdb, first through fastp at Q25 and then through MiXCR, and only productive beta chains were kept. Every CDR3 protein is listed once, alongside the most common genes and DNA of its rows. The sample table shows about 360,000 distinct CDR3 sequences, and around 4.8% are seen once. 2% to 2.5% of the sample lies in the top ten. Sample time point, as interpreted from the label and publication: patch test 1, 2 weeks after DPC sensitization. The sample's treatment or condition label, in plain terms: therapeutic diphenylcyclopropenone sensitization with weekly scalp DPC. The source material was whole blood, sampled in connection with sensitization to the hapten diphenylcyclopropenone (DPC). The receptors here all came from a woman in her fifties or sixties with alopecia areata. Some clones in this sample may be carry-over from other donors' samples.

Many counts were recorded for this clonotype. This chain uses TRBV13 with TRBJ1-2; TRBD1 might be the D (6 bases). CDR1 is PRHDT, CDR2 FYEKMQ, per germline (reference sequence). Trimming removed 0 bases at V and 5 bases at J, with 10 bases between. This CDR3 has 14 amino acids. CDR3 coding DNA: TGTGCCAGCAGCTTAGGCAGGGGCGGGTATGGCTACACCTTC. This sequence encodes CASSLGRGGYGYTF.

This clonotype was detected a few times. The chain combines TRBV9 with TRBJ2-5; D gene uncertain. CDR3 length equals 14 residues. Between the trimmed V and J ends, which lost 0 bases and 1 base, there was a span of 7 bases. Germline CDR1 SGDLS, CDR2 YYNGEE. The CDR3 spells CASSVGAAQETQYF. CDR3 sequence (DNA): TGTGCCAGCAGCGTAGGAGCAGCCCAAGAGACCCAGTACTTC.

This clonotype was picked up many times. The chain recombines TRBV29-1 with TRBJ2-3; 9 bases align to TRBD2. V shed 4 bases, J shed 2 bases, and the junction held 4 bases outside the gene matches. Per the germline V gene, CDR1 is SQVTM and CDR2 is ANQGSEA. The CDR3 has 14 amino acids. Here the CDR3 DNA reads TGCAGCGTTGTTAGCGGGAGTGTCACAGATACGCAGTATTTT. Amino acids: CSVVSGSVTDTQYF.

CDR3 nucleotides: TGTGCCAGCAGTGATTATAGACAGGGGCCCTACGAGCAGTACTTC. The encoded protein is CASSDYRQGPYEQYF. The chain uses TRBV6-1 and TRBJ2-7, with 8 bases fitting TRBD1. The trim removed 3 bases at V and 2 bases at J, leaving 6 bases unmatched. Germline V gives CDR1 MNHNS, CDR2 SASEGT. This CDR3 has 15 amino acids.

This clonotype occurred many times. The chain joins TRBV6-1 to TRBJ2-6; the match to TRBD1 covers 8 bases. Germline lookup yields CDR1 MNHNS and CDR2 SASEGT. CDR3 length equals 16 residues. V lost 4 bases to trimming and J lost 1 base; unmatched junction nucleotides: 3. DNA of the CDR3: TGTGCCAGCAGTGCCAGGACAGGGTCTGGGGCCAACGTCCTGACTTTC. Its translation: CASSARTGSGANVLTF.

This clonotype was recorded at least ten times. The V and J genes are TRBV7-9 and TRBJ2-1; TRBD2 matches 10 bases. Unmatched junction bases numbered 2, after V lost 2 bases and J lost 4 bases. CDR3 length: 15 amino acids. Germline-derived CDR1 and CDR2 are SEHNR and FQNEAQ (reference sequence). CDR3 DNA sequence: TGTGCCAGCAGCTTAAGAGCGGGGGGGTACAATGAGCAGTTCTTC. It translates to CASSLRAGGYNEQFF.

This clonotype was detected only a few times. This rearrangement joins TRBV18 to TRBJ2-3, with TRBD1 matching over 8 bases. Germline V lookup: CDR1 KGHSH, CDR2 LQKENI. The CDR3 has 12 amino acids. V shed 8 bases, J shed 6 bases, and the junction held 4 bases outside the gene matches. The CDR3 DNA reads TGTGCCAGCCGCGCAGGGGGCGATACGCAGTATTTT. It is translated as CASRAGGDTQYF.

This clonotype has more than one count but fewer than ten. The CDR3 region is CASSVTGITGNTIYF. The CDR3 nucleotides read TGTGCCAGTAGTGTCACAGGGATTACGGGAAACACCATATATTTT. This sequence joins TRBV19 and TRBJ1-3; D may be TRBD1 (6 bases). Germline CDR1 and CDR2: LNHDA and SQIVND (reference sequence). The CDR3 sequence is 15 residues long. V lost 5 bases and J lost 4, with 15 bases in between.